The 24 T cell receptor beta chains presented below share a single source sample, sequenced in a study of blood T cell repertoires in COVID-19. Sequencing was performed with immunoSEQ multiplex PCR; in TCRdb, only in-frame clones are kept and a portion is missing. The sample shows 110,000 to 150,000 clones, around 82% of them seen only once. Material for sequencing was peripheral blood. Source of these receptors: a human donor in a cohort sampled during active COVID-19.

The CDR3, as DNA: TGTGCCAGCGCTCGAGACAGGGGACTTTTCGAGCAGTACTTC. Translated: CASARDRGLFEQYF. V usage is TRBV11-2 and J usage is TRBJ2-7; 8 bases map to TRBD1. After removal of 8 bases from V and 6 bases from J, the junction contained 12 bases not matched to a gene. The CDR3 has 14 residues. Germline assignment: CDR1 SGHAT and CDR2 FQNNGV.

The chain carries TRBV4-2 and TRBJ1-5, with D uncertain. CDR3 length: 17 residues. Trimming cost V 0 bases and J 5 bases, with 17 bases left between them. CDR1 LGHNA and CDR2 YNFKEQ come from the germline V gene. In DNA, the CDR3 is TGTGCCAGCAGCCAAGAAGGCCGGGTCTCCGGGGATCAGCCCCAGCATTTT. It yields the protein CASSQEGRVSGDQPQHF.

The chain combines TRBV7-2 with TRBJ2-1; TRBD2 agrees at 7 bases. The CDR3 has 13 amino acids. CDR1 is SGHTA and CDR2 is FQGNSA in the germline V gene. The J segment lost 4 bases and the V segment lost 10 bases, leaving 7 bases of the junction unmatched. CDR3 residues: CATQLGGYNEQFF. The CDR3 region has the DNA TGTGCCACTCAGCTCGGGGGGTACAATGAGCAGTTCTTC.

The table lists this clone with a few counts. CDR3 amino acids: CASSTTGGAYGYTF. The CDR3 region has the DNA TGTGCCAGTAGTACAACAGGGGGCGCGTATGGCTACACCTTC. V usage is TRBV19 and J usage is TRBJ1-2; the match to TRBD1 covers 9 bases. The germline CDR1 and CDR2 sequences are LNHDA and SQIVND (reference sequence). This CDR3 has 14 residues. J gave up 5 bases and V 4 bases, and 5 bases lay outside the gene matches.

This chain joins TRBV14 and TRBJ1-6; 8 bases agree with TRBD1. V was pared by 0 bases and J by 9 bases, with 4 bases of the junction left unmatched. This CDR3 contains 15 residues. Germline V CDR1 and CDR2: SGHDN, FVKESK. This CDR3 reads CASSQDMTGVSPLHF. The DNA for the CDR3 is TGTGCCAGCAGCCAAGATATGACAGGGGTTTCACCCCTCCACTTT.

The rearrangement links TRBV19 to TRBJ1-5, with a possible D match to TRBD1 (6 bases). The CDR3 sequence is 15 residues long. Trimming removed 3 bases from V and 3 bases from J, with 12 bases in between. CDR1 is LNHDA, CDR2 SQIVND, per germline (reference sequence). The CDR3 here is CASSIRGELNQPQHF. The CDR3, as DNA: TGTGCCAGTAGTATCAGGGGAGAACTCAATCAGCCCCAGCATTTT.

The chain uses TRBV6-5 and TRBJ1-5, with unresolved D. Germline-derived CDR1 and CDR2 are MNHEY and SVGAGI. The CDR3 runs 15 residues. V was cut by 2 bases and J by 0 bases, with 8 bases left in between. CDR3 nucleotides: TGTGCCAGCAGTTACGCCCGAGGTAGCAATCAGCCCCAGCATTTT. It translates to CASSYARGSNQPQHF.

The V gene is TRBV6-5, the J gene TRBJ1-1, with D perhaps matching TRBD1 (6 bases). The CDR3 spans 14 residues. Trimming pared 7 bases from V and 7 bases from J, leaving 19 bases between. The germline V gene has CDR1 MNHEY and CDR2 SVGAGI. CDR3 sequence reads: CASTGKDSHFEAFF. For the CDR3, the DNA is TGTGCCAGCACCGGAAAGGACAGCCACTTTGAAGCTTTCTTT.

This clone was counted between two and nine times. The gene calls are TRBV19 and TRBJ2-3; D ambiguous. This CDR3 has 13 residues. Trimming shortened V by 4 bases and J by 2 bases, and 7 bases separated the two germline ends. CDR1 is LNHDA and CDR2 is SQIVND in the germline V gene (reference sequence). CDR3 bases: TGTGCCAGTAGTAAGGCGGTCACAGATACGCAGTATTTT. Residues: CASSKAVTDTQYF.

The chain uses TRBV7-2 and TRBJ1-1, with D uncertain. This CDR3 spans 14 amino acids. Germline V CDR1 and CDR2: SGHTA, FQGNSA. Trimming left V 3 bases short and J 1 base short, with 9 bases between. The CDR3 protein is CASSFSAGNTEAFF. The CDR3 DNA sequence: TGTGCCAGCAGCTTTTCGGCGGGGAACACTGAAGCTTTCTTT.

V gene TRBV10-3 combines with J gene TRBJ1-1, with TRBD1 matching 7 bases. With 6 bases clipped from V and 0 bases from J, the junction kept 10 bases outside the gene matches. The CDR3 has 16 residues. Germline values: CDR1 ENHRY, CDR2 SYGVKD. CDR3 residues: CAISEGAKSMNTEAFF. The CDR3 DNA is TGTGCCATCAGCGAGGGGGCCAAGTCGATGAACACTGAAGCTTTCTTT.

The rearrangement links TRBV7-8 to TRBJ1-1; D possibly corresponds to TRBD1 (5 bases). Deletions cut 5 bases from V and 3 bases from J, with 10 bases between. CDR1 is SGHVS and CDR2 is FQNEAQ in the germline V gene. CDR3 length: 13 amino acids. DNA for the CDR3: TGTGCCAGCAGCCGAGACAGTTACACTGAAGCTTTCTTT. This codes for CASSRDSYTEAFF.

The rearrangement links TRBV5-1 to TRBJ1-3, with 7 bases that match TRBD1. J lost 4 bases, V lost 3 bases, and 1 base had no gene match. This CDR3 has 13 amino acids. Per the germline V gene, CDR1 is SGHRS and CDR2 is YFSETQ. CDR3 nucleotide sequence: TGCGCCAGCAGCTGGACAGGAGGAAACACCATATATTTT. Residues: CASSWTGGNTIYF.

This clone has a single count. This rearrangement joins TRBV11-2 to TRBJ1-6; D not resolved. V lost 0 bases and J lost 10, with 16 bases in between. The germline CDR1 and CDR2 sequences are SGHAT and FQNNGV. The CDR3 consists of 16 residues. The CDR3 DNA reads as TGTGCCAGCAGCTTAGATCCTGGACTTCCGCTGTCACCCCTCCACTTT. Its translation is CASSLDPGLPLSPLHF.

This rearrangement joins TRBV12-5 to TRBJ1-1; 9 nucleotides line up with TRBD1. Germline CDR1 and CDR2: LGHNT and FRNRAP. The V gene end was trimmed by 0 bases and the J gene end by 1 base; junction bases not matched to a gene: 3. The CDR3 contains 16 residues. The CDR3 region is CASGLVWGQGNTEAFF. DNA of the CDR3: TGTGCTAGTGGTTTGGTTTGGGGACAGGGGAACACTGAAGCTTTCTTT.

The rearrangement uses TRBV5-4 and TRBJ2-3, with D possibly matching TRBD2 (6 bases). Trimming pared 1 base from V and 3 bases from J, leaving 9 bases between. The CDR3 runs 14 residues. The germline gives CDR1 SGHNT, CDR2 YYREEE (reference sequence). CDR3 nucleotide sequence: TGTGCCAGCAGCTTGCCGGGAGTAACAGATACGCAGTATTTT. Amino acid sequence: CASSLPGVTDTQYF.

The V and J genes are TRBV6-5 and TRBJ2-7; 7 positions agree with TRBD1. Germline V gives CDR1 MNHEY, CDR2 SVGAGI. Unmatched junction bases numbered 5, after V lost 5 bases and J lost 1 base. CDR3 length equals 14 residues. In DNA, the CDR3 is TGTGCCAGCAGTCCCGACAGGGTTTCCTACGAGCAGTACTTC. Residues: CASSPDRVSYEQYF.

J is TRBJ2-1 and V is TRBV24-1, with TRBD2 matching 7 bases. CDR3 size: 16 residues. Per germline, CDR1 KGHDR and CDR2 SFDVKD. J was trimmed by 0 bases and V by 2 bases; bases with no gene match: 3. The CDR3 nucleotides read TGTGCCACCAGTGATTGGGGGGGGAGCTCCTACAATGAGCAGTTCTTC. Its translation: CATSDWGGSSYNEQFF.

V gene TRBV15 combines with J gene TRBJ2-3; D perhaps matches TRBD1 (6 bases). This CDR3 is built from 14 residues. Per germline, CDR1 LNHNV and CDR2 YYDKDF (reference sequence). The germline V and J ends were trimmed by 5 bases and 3 bases, with 12 bases remaining between them. The DNA of the CDR3 is TGTGCCACCAGCCAAGGGGGAGAGACAGATACGCAGTATTTT. It specifies CATSQGGETDTQYF.

The chain links TRBV6-6 to TRBJ1-6, with a weak D call TRBD1 (5 bases). Trimming took 4 bases from V and 8 from J, leaving 6 bases between them. Germline loops: CDR1 MNHNY, CDR2 SVGAGI (reference sequence). The CDR3 has 12 amino acids. As DNA, the CDR3 is TGTGCCAGCAGTTTCAGGGATTCACCCCTCCACTTT. Protein product: CASSFRDSPLHF.

The chain joins TRBV28 to TRBJ1-1; 8 bases are shared with TRBD1. Trimming removed 3 bases from V and 2 bases from J; junction bases left unmatched: 5. CDR1 is MDHEN, CDR2 SYDVKM, per germline. The CDR3 length is 15 residues. CDR3 amino acids: CASSFSGQGNTEAFF. The CDR3 DNA reads as TGTGCCAGCAGTTTCAGCGGACAGGGAAACACTGAAGCTTTCTTT.

To note about this clone: At one end the junction does not follow the germline gene, possibly because of a read error. The gene calls are TRBV7-7 and TRBJ2-3; TRBD2 might be the D (6 bases). Germline lookup yields CDR1 SSHAT and CDR2 FNYEAQ (reference sequence). This CDR3 is built from 16 residues. The chain's CDR3 is CASSPGISGGTDTQYF. CDR3 nucleotide sequence: TGTGCTAGCAGCCCCGGTATCTCGGGGGGCACAGATACGCAGTATTTT.

The chain employs TRBV30 and TRBJ1-2; 10 bases line up with TRBD1. The CDR3 covers 13 residues. V shed 3 bases and J 6 bases; nucleotides not matched to a gene: 4. The germline gives CDR1 GTSNPN, CDR2 SVGIG (reference sequence). CDR3 residues: CAWSRGQGHGYTF. CDR3 DNA: TGTGCCTGGAGCCGGGGACAGGGGCATGGCTACACCTTC.

V is TRBV2 and J is TRBJ1-5; 7 positions agree with TRBD1. The CDR3 runs 13 residues. With 7 bases clipped from V and 4 bases from J, the junction kept 4 bases outside the gene matches. The V gene's germline CDR1 is SNHLY and CDR2 FYNNEI. CDR3 sequence: CASTGQPNQPQHF. The CDR3 nucleotides are TGTGCCAGCACGGGACAGCCAAATCAGCCCCAGCATTTT.